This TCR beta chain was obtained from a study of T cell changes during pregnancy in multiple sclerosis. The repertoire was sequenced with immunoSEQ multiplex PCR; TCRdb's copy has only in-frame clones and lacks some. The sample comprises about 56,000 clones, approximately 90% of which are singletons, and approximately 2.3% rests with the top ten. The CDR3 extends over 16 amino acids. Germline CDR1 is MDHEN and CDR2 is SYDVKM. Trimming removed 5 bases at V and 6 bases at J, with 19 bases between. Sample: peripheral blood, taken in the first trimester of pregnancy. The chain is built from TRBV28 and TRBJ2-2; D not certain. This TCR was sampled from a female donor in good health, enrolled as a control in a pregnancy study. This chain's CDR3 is CASSTPGIALSGELFF. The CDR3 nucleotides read TGTGCCAGCAGTACACCCGGAATAGCTTTGTCCGGGGAGCTGTTTTTT.